These 3 T cell receptor beta chains originate from one sample sequenced in a study of breast tumors, draining lymph nodes, adjacent tissues (dated by TCRdb to the mid-2010s). The axillary draining lymph nodes of breast cancer patients were the source of the lymph node samples. Receptors were amplified or captured by multiplex PCR. Sequenced using an Illumina HiSeq 2000. TCRdb trimmed public reads at Q25 via fastp, called clones via MiXCR and kept in-frame beta chains. Under each unique CDR3 protein, matching rows form one entry showing the most common genes and DNA. The sample profile shows 250,000 or so distinct CDR3 sequences; 30% of them were found once. The top ten constitute more than 0.85% of the sample. Sequences were obtained from axillary lymph node tissue. Source of these receptors: a female donor with breast cancer. Some clones in this sample may be carry-over from other donors' samples.

The rearrangement uses TRBV18 and TRBJ1-4; TRBD1 agrees at 8 bases. CDR1 is KGHSH, CDR2 LQKENI, per germline. CDR3 length: 16 residues. The J segment lost 8 bases and the V segment lost 0 bases, leaving 8 bases of the junction unmatched. The CDR3: CASSPPSTGVEEKLFF. The CDR3 coding sequence is TGTGCCAGCTCACCACCTTCGACAGGGGTAGAAGAAAAACTGTTTTTT. Looking up the rest from reference TRBV18 and TRBJ1-4 gives the full variable domain: NAGVMQNPRHLVRRRGQEARLRCSPMKGHSHVYWYRQLPEEGLKFMVYLQKENIIDESGMPKERFSAEFPKEGPSILRIQQVVRGDSAAYFCASSPPSTGVEEKLFFGSGTQLSVL.

This clonotype was seen at least ten times. V gene TRBV2 combines with J gene TRBJ1-2; unclear D gene. The ends were cut back, 6 bases at V and 5 bases at J, with 7 bases in the middle. Germline lookup yields CDR1 SNHLY and CDR2 FYNNEI. The CDR3 is made up of 11 amino acids. The CDR3 DNA follows: TGTGCCAGCAGCGAACGATATGGCTACACCTTC. Protein sequence: CASSERYGYTF.

This clonotype was counted at least ten times. This chain connects TRBV7-2 to TRBJ2-3, with D possibly being TRBD1 or TRBD2 (7 bases each). CDR3 size: 14 residues. Germline lookup yields CDR1 SGHTA and CDR2 FQGNSA. The germline V and J ends were trimmed by 3 bases and 9 bases, with 16 bases remaining between them. The CDR3 here is CASSLTRQGGTQYF. CDR3 coding DNA: TGTGCCAGCAGCTTGACAAGACAGGGAGGGACGCAGTATTTT.